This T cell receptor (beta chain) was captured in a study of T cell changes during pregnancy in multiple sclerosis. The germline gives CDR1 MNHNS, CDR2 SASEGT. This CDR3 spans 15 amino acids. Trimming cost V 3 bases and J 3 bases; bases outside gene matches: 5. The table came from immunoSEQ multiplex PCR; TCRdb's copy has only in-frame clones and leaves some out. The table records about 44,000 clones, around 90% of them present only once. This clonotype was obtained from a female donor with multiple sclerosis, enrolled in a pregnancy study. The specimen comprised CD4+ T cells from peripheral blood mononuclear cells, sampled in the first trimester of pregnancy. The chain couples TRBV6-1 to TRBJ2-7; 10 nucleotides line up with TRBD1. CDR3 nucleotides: TGTGCCAGCAGTGAGGAGGGGACAGGGGTCTACGAGCAGTACTTC. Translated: CASSEEGTGVYEQYF.